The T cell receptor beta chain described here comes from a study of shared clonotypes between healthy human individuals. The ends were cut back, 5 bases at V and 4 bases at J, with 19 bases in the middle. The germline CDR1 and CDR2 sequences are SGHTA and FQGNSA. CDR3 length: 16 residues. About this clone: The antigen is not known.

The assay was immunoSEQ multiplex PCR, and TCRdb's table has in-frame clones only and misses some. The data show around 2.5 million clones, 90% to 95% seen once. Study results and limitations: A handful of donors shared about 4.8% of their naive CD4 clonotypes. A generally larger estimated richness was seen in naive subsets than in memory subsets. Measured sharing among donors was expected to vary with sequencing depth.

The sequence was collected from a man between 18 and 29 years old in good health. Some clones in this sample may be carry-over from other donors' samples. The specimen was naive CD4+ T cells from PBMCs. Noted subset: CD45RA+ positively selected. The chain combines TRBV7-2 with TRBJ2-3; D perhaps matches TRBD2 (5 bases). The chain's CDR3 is CASSPYGILGADTQYF. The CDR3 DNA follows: TGTGCCAGCAGCCCATATGGGATATTGGGAGCAGATACGCAGTATTTT.